The rows below give T cell receptor beta chains drawn from one sample of a study of T cells in localized non-small cell lung cancer. Profiled with immunoSEQ multiplex PCR; TCRdb holds only in-frame clones, not every one. The table lists some 19,000 clones, around nine tenths of them singletons. Sequenced material: peripheral blood, taken before any cancer treatment. The receptors originated from an older male donor with stage I squamous cell lung carcinoma. CDR3s include the opening cysteine and the closing phenylalanine or tryptophan. A D gene is named only where the DNA matches it firmly. Where a row states a size, it is once, few, many or the class of an expanded clone; other rows omit it.

V: TRBV6-5; J: TRBJ2-1; size: once; D: .; CDR3: CASSFGTPHVEQFF; DNA: TGTGCCAGCAGTTTCGGGACTCCACATGTTGAGCAGTTCTTC
V: TRBV14; J: TRBJ1-3; size: .; D: TRBD1; CDR3: CASSQARQGARGNTIYF; DNA: TGTGCCAGCAGCCAAGCCCGACAGGGGGCGCGTGGAAACACCATATATTTT
V: TRBV5-1; J: TRBJ2-1; size: .; D: .; CDR3: CASSEGPNEQFF; DNA: TGCGCCAGCAGCGAGGGGCCGAATGAGCAGTTCTTC
V: TRBV27; J: TRBJ1-2; size: .; D: .; CDR3: CASSPYTMTENGYTF; DNA: TGTGCCAGCAGTCCCTACACCATGACAGAAAACGGCTACACCTTC
V: TRBV11-2; J: TRBJ1-4; size: .; D: .; CDR3: CASSRGAGSSRMEKLFF; DNA: TGTGCCAGCAGCCGAGGGGCAGGGAGTTCACGGATGGAAAAACTGTTTTTT
V: TRBV5-6; J: TRBJ2-2; size: .; D: .; CDR3: CASSGGPGHTGELFF; DNA: TGTGCCAGCAGCGGGGGGCCAGGGCACACCGGGGAGCTGTTTTTT
V: TRBV6-5; J: TRBJ2-1; size: .; D: .; CDR3: CASSPGGGIGNEQFF; DNA: TGTGCCAGCAGTCCAGGGGGGGGAATTGGGAATGAGCAGTTCTTC
V: TRBV19; J: TRBJ2-5; size: .; D: TRBD1; CDR3: CASSGTEETQYF; DNA: TGTGCCAGTTCTGGGACAGAAGAGACCCAGTACTTC
V: TRBV5-4; J: TRBJ2-1; size: .; D: .; CDR3: CASSPEDSLSSYNEQFF; DNA: TGTGCCAGCAGCCCTGAGGACAGCTTGAGCTCCTACAATGAGCAGTTCTTC
V: TRBV28; J: TRBJ2-7; size: .; D: TRBD1; CDR3: CASDSTRTGIRFEQYF; DNA: TGTGCCAGCGACAGCACCCGGACAGGGATACGGTTCGAGCAGTACTTC
V: TRBV6-6; J: TRBJ1-1; size: .; D: TRBD1; CDR3: CASSPHRGMNTEAFF; DNA: TGTGCCAGCAGTCCACACAGGGGAATGAACACTGAAGCTTTCTTT
V: TRBV7-8; J: TRBJ1-3; size: few; D: .; CDR3: CASSSDEWFTIYF; DNA: TGTGCCAGCAGCTCGGATGAGTGGTTCACCATATATTTT
V: TRBV2; J: TRBJ2-3; size: .; D: TRBD1; CDR3: CASSLQGDADTQYF; DNA: TGTGCCAGCAGCCTCCAGGGGGACGCAGATACGCAGTATTTT
V: TRBV2; J: TRBJ2-5; size: .; D: TRBD1; CDR3: CASKLSPPTGDRGIQETQYF; DNA: TGTGCCAGCAAATTATCCCCCCCCACCGGCGACAGGGGGATCCAAGAGACCCAGTACTTC
V: TRBV6-1; J: TRBJ2-5; size: .; D: TRBD2; CDR3: CASSGLTSGQETQYF; DNA: TGTGCCAGCAGTGGATTGACTAGCGGACAAGAGACCCAGTACTTC
V: TRBV7-8; J: TRBJ1-1; size: .; D: TRBD1; CDR3: CASSFTGDSTEAFF; DNA: TGTGCCAGCAGCTTTACAGGGGACAGCACTGAAGCTTTCTTT
V: TRBV6-4; J: TRBJ2-3; size: .; D: .; CDR3: CASSDSIVTDTQYF; DNA: TGTGCCAGCAGTGACTCGATAGTTACAGATACGCAGTATTTT
V: TRBV30; J: TRBJ1-1; size: once; D: .; CDR3: CAWSPGDRRGTEAFF; DNA: TGTGCCTGGAGTCCGGGGGACCGCCGGGGCACTGAAGCTTTCTTT
V: TRBV6-1; J: TRBJ2-5; size: .; D: .; CDR3: CALSPGAQETQYF; DNA: TGTGCCCTCAGCCCGGGGGCTCAAGAGACCCAGTACTTC
V: TRBV19; J: TRBJ2-1; size: .; D: .; CDR3: CASSISAGRAYNEQFF; DNA: TGTGCCAGTAGTATCTCGGCAGGCAGGGCCTACAATGAGCAGTTCTTC
V: TRBV7-2; J: TRBJ2-1; size: once; D: TRBD2; CDR3: CASSGTSVGEQFF; DNA: TGTGCCAGCAGCGGAACTAGCGTCGGTGAGCAGTTCTTC
V: TRBV12-5; J: TRBJ2-4; size: .; D: TRBD2; CDR3: CASAGGRAKNIQYF; DNA: TGTGCTAGTGCCGGGGGGAGGGCCAAAAACATTCAGTACTTC
V: TRBV28; J: TRBJ2-7; size: .; D: TRBD2; CDR3: CASSLGGGEQYF; DNA: TGTGCCAGCAGCCTTGGGGGAGGGGAGCAGTACTTC
V: TRBV6-4; J: TRBJ2-3; size: .; D: .; CDR3: CASSDGGPDTQYF; DNA: TGTGCCAGCAGTGACGGCGGTCCAGATACGCAGTATTTT
V: TRBV27; J: TRBJ2-3; size: .; D: .; CDR3: CASSLPWGTGTQYF; DNA: TGTGCCAGCTCCCTTCCGTGGGGCACAGGTACGCAGTATTTT
V: TRBV27; J: TRBJ2-3; size: once; D: TRBD1; CDR3: CASSPRQGDRYTQYF; DNA: TGTGCCAGCAGCCCACGACAGGGGGATCGTTATACGCAGTATTTT
V: TRBV27; J: TRBJ2-7; size: .; D: TRBD2; CDR3: CATSGGGYEQYF; DNA: TGTGCCACCTCTGGGGGGGGCTACGAGCAGTACTTC
V: TRBV7-2; J: TRBJ2-2; size: .; D: .; CDR3: CASRPDLSRGELFF; DNA: TGTGCCAGCAGACCGGACTTGTCGAGAGGGGAGCTGTTTTTT